These 18 T cell receptor beta chains originate from one sample sequenced in a study of T-cell reconstitution after alpha-beta-depleted transplantation in children. Construction of the TCRbeta library involved unique molecular identifiers. TCRdb reprocessed the PCR reads via MiXCR and lists one record per CDR3 protein. Of under 7,000 distinct CDR3 sequences listed, roughly 14% were seen once; the top ten hold approximately 5.9%. The sequencing used PBMCs, collected before TCRalphabeta/CD19-depleted stem cell transplant. All receptors derive from a boy aged 10-17 years with acute lymphoblastic leukemia, due to receive a stem cell transplant.

By share of the sample, this clonotype is medium-sized (0.01 to 0.1%). The rearrangement joins TRBV25-1 to TRBJ1-2, with D hard to call. The CDR3 is 13 residues long. Trimming left V 5 bases short and J 7 bases short, with 14 bases between. CDR1 and CDR2 from the germline V gene are MGHDK and SYGVNS. CDR3 amino acids: CASSLGLLVGYTF. In DNA, the CDR3 is TGTGCCAGCAGTTTAGGCCTCTTGGTTGGCTACACCTTC.

The CDR3 region has the DNA TGTGCCGCCGCGGACAGGGGACCCTACAATGAGCAGTTCTTC. This gives the protein CAAADRGPYNEQFF. This chain uses TRBV30 with TRBJ2-1; 9 nucleotides match TRBD1. Germline V lookup: CDR1 GTSNPN, CDR2 SVGIG (reference sequence). The CDR3 contains 14 residues. V lost 8 bases and J lost 2; bases outside the gene matches: 7. The whole variable domain, remainder taken from reference TRBV30 and TRBJ2-1, is SQTIHQWPATLVQPVGSPLSLECTVEGTSNPNLYWYRQAAGRGLQLLFYSVGIGQISSEVPQNLSASRPQDRQFILSSKKLLLSDSGFYLCAAADRGPYNEQFFGPGTRLTVL.

By sample share, this clonotype is medium-sized. J is TRBJ2-6 and V is TRBV4-2, with D tentatively TRBD2 (5 bases). Per the germline V gene, CDR1 is LGHNA and CDR2 is YNFKEQ. The CDR3 has 20 residues. Trimming cost V 0 bases and J 4 bases, with 22 bases left between them. CDR3 nucleotides: TGTGCCAGCAGCCAAGACCGACGGGGAAAGGGTAGATTGGGGGCCAACGTCCTGACTTTC. Encoded protein: CASSQDRRGKGRLGANVLTF.

This clonotype was detected many times. The CDR3 loop reads CASRGQGYEQFF. The CDR3, as DNA: TGTGCCAGCAGGGGACAGGGGTATGAGCAGTTCTTC. The V call is TRBV11-3, the J call TRBJ2-1; 10 bases align to TRBD1. The germline V gene encodes CDR1 SGHNT and CDR2 YENEEA. This CDR3 contains 12 residues. V lost 6 bases and J lost 8; bases outside the gene matches: 1.

This clonotype was recorded at least ten times. V usage is TRBV4-2 and J usage is TRBJ2-3; 15 bases are shared with TRBD2. Germline CDR1 reads LGHNA; CDR2 reads YNFKEQ. The V and J ends lost 5 bases and 5 bases, in that order; junction bases with no gene match: 14. The CDR3 runs 19 residues. The CDR3 loop is CASSIDGLAGGLLGDTQYF. As DNA, the CDR3 is TGTGCCAGCAGCATAGACGGACTAGCGGGGGGGCTATTAGGAGATACGCAGTATTTT.

This clonotype is medium-sized (0.01 to 0.1%) within its sample. The J gene is TRBJ2-2, the V gene TRBV7-3; D gene ambiguous. V was pared by 1 base and J by 1 base, with 4 bases between. Looked up from germline, CDR1 is SGHTA and CDR2 is FQGTGA. The CDR3 contains 14 residues. CDR3 sequence: CASSLRLNTGELFF. The CDR3 nucleotides read TGTGCCAGCAGCTTAAGGCTGAACACCGGGGAGCTGTTTTTT.

This clonotype was counted many times. The rearrangement uses TRBV5-6 and TRBJ1-1, with D maybe TRBD1 (5 bases). The CDR3 extends over 15 amino acids. V was shortened by 1 base and J by 1 base, with 11 bases between the two germline ends. CDR1 and CDR2 (germline): SGHDT, YYEEEE. The CDR3 DNA reads TGTGCCAGCAGCTTGCGGGGCGGGGCGAACACTGAAGCTTTCTTT. Its translation: CASSLRGGANTEAFF.

By share, this clonotype ranks as medium-sized. The chain couples TRBV12-3 or TRBV12-4 to TRBJ1-3; 9 positions agree with TRBD1. The CDR3 sequence is 17 residues long. V was pared by 6 bases and J by 5 bases, with 14 bases of the junction left unmatched. For the CDR3, the DNA is TGTGCCAGCAGCCCGGGACAGGGAGTACAAGGTAGAAACACCATATATTTT. Its protein product is CASSPGQGVQGRNTIYF.

This clonotype is medium-sized. The chain recombines TRBV28 with TRBJ2-5, with D possibly TRBD2 on 5 matching bases. Per germline, CDR1 MDHEN and CDR2 SYDVKM. The CDR3 is 13 residues long. The V end lost 8 bases, the J end lost 4 bases, and 14 bases lay between the germline ends. The CDR3 is CASRGWPAETQYF. The DNA of the CDR3 is TGTGCCAGCCGGGGATGGCCGGCAGAGACCCAGTACTTC.

This clonotype has at least ten counts. V and J are TRBV6-6 and TRBJ2-7; 8 bases map to TRBD2. CDR3 size: 12 residues. Germline CDR1 reads MNHNY; CDR2 reads SVGAGI (reference sequence). The junction had 9 bases not matched to a gene; V was cut back by 5 bases and J by 12 bases. In DNA, the CDR3 is TGTGCCAGCAGTCATCTTTCGGGGGGGTTGTACTTC. As protein: CASSHLSGGLYF.

This clonotype is medium-sized by share. This chain joins TRBV5-5 and TRBJ2-1; D gene uncertain. Trimming shortened V by 0 bases and J by 5 bases, and 12 bases separated the two germline ends. The CDR3 is 15 amino acids. Looked up from germline, CDR1 is SGHKS and CDR2 is YYEKEE (reference sequence). CDR3 nucleotide sequence: TGTGCCAGCAGCTTGGAGGCGCCGGTTGACAATGAGCAGTTCTTC. Translated, it gives CASSLEAPVDNEQFF.

At least ten counts were recorded for this clonotype. The J gene is TRBJ2-3, the V gene TRBV3-1; D remains ambiguous. Per the germline V gene, CDR1 is LGHDT and CDR2 is YNNKEL (reference sequence). CDR3 length: 13 amino acids. The V and J ends lost 4 bases and 4 bases respectively, with 9 bases between them. For the CDR3, the DNA is TGTGCCAGCAGCCGAGGTCACCCAGATACGCAGTATTTT. Amino acids: CASSRGHPDTQYF.

Judged by abundance, this clonotype is medium-sized. The chain combines TRBV5-1 with TRBJ2-7; 8 nucleotides agree with TRBD1. This CDR3 comprises 14 residues. Germline assignment: CDR1 SGHRS and CDR2 YFSETQ. V was clipped by 7 bases and J by 0 bases; unmatched bases: 6. The CDR3 DNA sequence: TGCGCCAGCGCCAGGACAGGGAGCTCCTACGAGCAGTACTTC. Encoded protein: CASARTGSSYEQYF. The complete variable domain, with remaining parts taken from reference TRBV5-1 and TRBJ2-7, reads KAGVTQTPRYLIKTRGQQVTLSCSPISGHRSVSWYQQTPGQGLQFLFEYFSETQRNKGNFPGRFSGRQFSNSRSEMNVSTLELGDSALYLCASARTGSSYEQYFGPGTRLTVT.

The V and J genes are TRBV20-1 and TRBJ2-7; 8 bases agree with TRBD2. V shed 0 bases, J shed 3 bases, and the junction held 16 bases outside the gene matches. CDR1 and CDR2 from the germline V gene are DFQATT and SNEGSKA (reference sequence). This CDR3 has 18 amino acids. DNA for the CDR3: TGCAGTGCTAGAGATCCGTTCATAGCGGGAAAGTCCTACTACGAGCAGTACTTC. Protein: CSARDPFIAGKSYYEQYF.

This clonotype is termed medium-sized. The chain employs TRBV20-1 and TRBJ2-7; TRBD1 aligns across 12 bases. V trimming: 5 bases; J trimming: 9 bases; junction bases outside the gene matches: 11. The CDR3 runs 14 residues. Germline values: CDR1 DFQATT, CDR2 SNEGSKA (reference sequence). The CDR3 DNA reads TGCAGTGCTCGTACGGGACAGGGGGCGATGGGGCAGTACTTC. This gives the protein CSARTGQGAMGQYF.

This clonotype has only a few counts. This sequence joins TRBV4-3 and TRBJ1-1; 8 nucleotides agree with TRBD1. Germline loops: CDR1 LGHNA, CDR2 YSLEER. The CDR3 covers 15 residues. With 3 bases clipped from V and 5 bases from J, the junction kept 8 bases outside the gene matches. The CDR3 here is CASSHDRTGRTEAFF. The CDR3 DNA follows: TGCGCCAGCAGCCACGACCGGACAGGGAGGACTGAAGCTTTCTTT.

This clonotype is judged medium-sized. V and J are TRBV29-1 and TRBJ1-2, with D hard to call. The V gene lost 4 bases and the J gene lost 2 bases, with 23 bases spanning the gap. This CDR3 is 17 amino acids long. CDR1 is SQVTM, CDR2 ANQGSEA, per germline. The CDR3 loop is CSVVYPGGGLQNYGYTF. As DNA, the CDR3 is TGCAGCGTTGTTTATCCAGGCGGCGGGTTACAGAACTATGGCTACACCTTC.

Judged by abundance, this clonotype is medium-sized. The V and J genes are TRBV28 and TRBJ1-2, with D possibly being TRBD1 (6 bases). The V gene's germline CDR1 is MDHEN and CDR2 SYDVKM. V was shortened by 5 bases and J by 4 bases, with 17 bases between the two germline ends. CDR3 size: 15 residues. The CDR3 DNA is TGTGCCAGCAGTAGTCATGGGGGGCGCACCTATGGCTACACCTTC. Translation gives CASSSHGGRTYGYTF.